The 9 T cell receptor beta chains below all came from one sample that was sequenced in a study of human T cells and chemical hapten exposure. TCRdb independently ran MiXCR on the RACE reads; one entry per CDR3 protein. The repertoire holds some 32,000 distinct CDR3 sequences, with approximately 6% as singletons. Noted time point: patch test 3, about 24 weeks after DPC sensitization. The sample's treatment: therapeutic diphenylcyclopropenone sensitization with weekly scalp DPC. The sequencing used whole blood, collected in connection with sensitization to the hapten diphenylcyclopropenone (DPC). The receptors derive from a man aged 25-40 years with alopecia areata. Some clones in this sample may be carry-over from other donors' samples.

This clonotype turned up a few times. The J gene is TRBJ1-1, the V gene TRBV12-3 or TRBV12-4; D not resolved. With 8 bases removed from V and 8 bases from J, the gap between germline ends came to 15 bases. The CDR3 is 12 residues long. As DNA, the CDR3 is TGTGCCAGCTGTCCCACCCTCGAGGAAGCTTTCTTT. This encodes CASCPTLEEAFF.

This clonotype showed up many times. The gene calls are TRBV20-1 and TRBJ1-6, with TRBD1 matching over 8 bases. Unmatched junction bases numbered 11, after V lost 0 bases and J lost 10 bases. Germline V CDR1 and CDR2: DFQATT, SNEGSKA (reference sequence). This CDR3 region has 16 residues. This chain's CDR3 is CSARDGGRQGSSPLHF. The CDR3 DNA reads as TGCAGTGCTAGAGATGGGGGCCGACAGGGGAGCTCACCCCTCCACTTT.

This clonotype was observed at least ten times. V gene TRBV5-1 combines with J gene TRBJ2-1; D might be TRBD2 (5 bases). Trimming pared 0 bases from V and 5 bases from J, leaving 12 bases between. Germline V gene data show CDR1 as SGHRS and CDR2 as YFSETQ. The CDR3 consists of 15 residues. The DNA for the CDR3 is TGCGCCAGCAGCTTGGAAGCAGTCGGGGACAATGAGCAGTTCTTC. This translates into CASSLEAVGDNEQFF.

The table lists this clonotype with a few counts. A single base separates this from a much larger clone, so it may be a read error. The chain joins TRBV29-1 to TRBJ2-2; no firm D call. CDR3 size: 13 residues. CDR1 and CDR2 (germline): SQVTM, ANQGSEA. V was clipped by 7 bases and J by 7 bases, with 16 bases between them. For the CDR3, the DNA is TGCAGCGCAATCCGGGTCGCCAGCGGGGAGCTGTTTTTT. It encodes CSAIRVASGELFF.

This clonotype was observed many times. The chain links TRBV29-1 to TRBJ1-3, with a tentative D call TRBD1 (5 bases). Germline V gene sequence: CDR1 SQVTM, CDR2 ANQGSEA. Deletions cut 3 bases from V and 2 bases from J, with 11 bases between. This CDR3 has 14 residues. In nucleotides, the CDR3 is TGCAGCGTTGACCGGGACGAAGCTGGAAACACCATATATTTT. It yields the protein CSVDRDEAGNTIYF. Drawing the rest from reference TRBV29-1 and TRBJ1-3, the complete variable domain is SAVISQKPSRDICQRGTSLTIQCQVDSQVTMMFWYRQQPGQSLTLIATANQGSEATYESGFVIDKFPISRPNLTFSTLTVSNMSPEDSSIYLCSVDRDEAGNTIYFGEGSWLTVV.

This clonotype was counted at least ten times. The chain links TRBV29-1 to TRBJ2-2, with D hard to call. Trimming left V 4 bases short and J 1 base short, with 4 bases between. The CDR3 has 12 residues. Germline-derived CDR1 and CDR2 are SQVTM and ANQGSEA. The CDR3 loop reads CSVAGNTGELFF. The CDR3 coding sequence is TGCAGCGTTGCTGGGAACACCGGGGAGCTGTTTTTT.

The gene calls are TRBV5-1 and TRBJ2-3; tentative D call: TRBD2 (6 bases). The CDR3 runs 15 residues. Trimming left V 0 bases short and J 2 bases short, with 10 bases between. CDR1 and CDR2 (germline): SGHRS, YFSETQ. In DNA, the CDR3 is TGCGCCAGCAGCTTGGACGGGACTTCCACAGATACGCAGTATTTT. Translation: CASSLDGTSTDTQYF.

The sample holds many counts of this clonotype. The rearrangement uses TRBV30 and TRBJ2-1; D is uncertain. Germline V CDR1 and CDR2: GTSNPN, SVGIG (reference sequence). The CDR3 is made up of 16 amino acids. Trimming left V 4 bases short and J 6 bases short, with 22 bases between. CDR3 sequence (DNA): TGTGCCTGGACAAGCAAGGTCCCCAACCCCCCCAATGAGCAGTTCTTC. Its protein product is CAWTSKVPNPPNEQFF. Variable domain in full (rest from reference TRBV30 and TRBJ2-1): SQTIHQWPATLVQPVGSPLSLECTVEGTSNPNLYWYRQAAGRGLQLLFYSVGIGQISSEVPQNLSASRPQDRQFILSSKKLLLSDSGFYLCAWTSKVPNPPNEQFFGPGTRLTVL.

Many counts were recorded for this clonotype. This chain connects TRBV2 to TRBJ1-1; D call uncertain. This CDR3 comprises 15 residues. Germline lookup yields CDR1 SNHLY and CDR2 FYNNEI. The ends were cut back, 6 bases at V and 1 base at J, with 15 bases in the middle. This CDR3 reads CASRTGPTSNTEAFF. The CDR3 DNA is TGTGCCAGCAGAACGGGCCCCACCTCGAACACTGAAGCTTTCTTT.